This T cell receptor (beta chain) was captured in a study of memory CD4+ T cells and cytomegalovirus serostatus. As for the study in general: This sample comes from healthy Belgian adults, several CMV seropositive, around 26 seronegative. General observations from the study: Each of 60 to 80 CMV-associated TCRbeta sequences occurred in one to five individuals.

The sort gate was single viable CD3+CD4+CD8-CD45RO+ cells for memory CD4+ T cells. TCRdb's table, derived via immunoSEQ multiplex PCR, lists solely in-frame clones and lacks some. Of 28,000 or so clones in the sample, around 76% are singletons; the top ten hold approximately 1%. V dropped 5 bases and J dropped 5; count of bases not matched to a gene: 5. The germline CDR1 and CDR2 sequences are SGHTA and FQGTGA. The CDR3 length is 13 residues. Comments on this clone: Its antigen is undetermined.

What was sequenced was memory CD4+ T cells from blood. This clonotype originated in an adult in good health and CMV-seronegative. The V and J genes are TRBV7-3 and TRBJ2-5, with 7 bases fitting TRBD2. The chain's CDR3 is CASSLGGFETQYF. The CDR3 nucleotides are TGTGCCAGCAGCCTGGGGGGGTTTGAGACCCAGTACTTC. The entire variable domain, with the rest obtained from reference TRBV7-3 and TRBJ2-5, is as follows: GAGVSQTPSNKVTEKGKYVELRCDPISGHTALYWYRQSLGQGPEFLIYFQGTGAADDSGLPNDRFFAVRPEGSVSTLKIQRTERGDSAVYLCASSLGGFETQYFGPGTRLLVL.